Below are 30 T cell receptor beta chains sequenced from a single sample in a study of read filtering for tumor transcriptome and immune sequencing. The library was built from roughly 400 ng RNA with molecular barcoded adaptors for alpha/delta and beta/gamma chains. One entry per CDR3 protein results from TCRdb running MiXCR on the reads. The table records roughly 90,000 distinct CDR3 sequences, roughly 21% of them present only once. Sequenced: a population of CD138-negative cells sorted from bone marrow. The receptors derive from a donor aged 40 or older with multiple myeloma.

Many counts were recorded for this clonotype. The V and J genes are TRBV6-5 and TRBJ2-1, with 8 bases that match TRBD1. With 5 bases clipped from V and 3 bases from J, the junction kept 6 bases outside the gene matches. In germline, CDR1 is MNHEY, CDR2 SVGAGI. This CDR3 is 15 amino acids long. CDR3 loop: CASSPSGTGYNEQFF. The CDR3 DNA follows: TGTGCCAGCAGTCCTTCCGGGACAGGCTACAATGAGCAGTTCTTC.

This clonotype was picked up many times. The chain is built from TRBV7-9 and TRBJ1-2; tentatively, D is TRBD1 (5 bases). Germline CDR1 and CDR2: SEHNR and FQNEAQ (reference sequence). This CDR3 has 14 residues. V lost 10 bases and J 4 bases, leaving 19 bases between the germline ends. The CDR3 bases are TGTGCCACCAGGGCAGGTACCCAACTCTATGGCTACACCTTC. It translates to CATRAGTQLYGYTF.

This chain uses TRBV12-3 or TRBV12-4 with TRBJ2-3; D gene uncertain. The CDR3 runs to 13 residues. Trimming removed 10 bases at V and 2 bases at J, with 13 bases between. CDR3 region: CATSVAATDTQYF. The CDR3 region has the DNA TGTGCCACCTCCGTTGCAGCCACAGATACGCAGTATTTT.

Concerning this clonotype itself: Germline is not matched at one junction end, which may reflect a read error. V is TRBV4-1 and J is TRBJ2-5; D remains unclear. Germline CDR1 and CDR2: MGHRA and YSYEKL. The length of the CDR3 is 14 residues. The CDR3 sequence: CASSQAEGQKTQYF. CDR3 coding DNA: TGCGCCAGCAGCCAAGCGGAAGGCCAAAAGACCCAGTACTTC.

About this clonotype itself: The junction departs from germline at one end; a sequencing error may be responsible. CDR3 amino acids: CSARSGARNIQYF. DNA of the CDR3: TGCAGTGCTAGAAGCGGAGCCAGAAACATTCAGTACTTC. This chain connects TRBV20-1 to TRBJ2-4, with D tentatively TRBD2 (5 bases). The CDR3 runs to 13 residues. Germline lookup yields CDR1 DFQATT and CDR2 SNEGSKA (reference sequence).

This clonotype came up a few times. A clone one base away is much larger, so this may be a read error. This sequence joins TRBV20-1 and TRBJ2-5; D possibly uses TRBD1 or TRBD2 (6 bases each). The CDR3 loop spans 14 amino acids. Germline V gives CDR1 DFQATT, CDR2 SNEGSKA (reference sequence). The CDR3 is CSADLGGLQGTQYF. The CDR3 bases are TGCAGTGCTGATCTCGGGGGCCTCCAAGGGACCCAGTACTTC.

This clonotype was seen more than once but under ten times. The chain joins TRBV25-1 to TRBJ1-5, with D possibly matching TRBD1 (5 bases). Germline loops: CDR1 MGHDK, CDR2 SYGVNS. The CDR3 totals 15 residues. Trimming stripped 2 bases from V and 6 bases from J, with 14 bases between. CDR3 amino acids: CASSEKVTDGQPQHF. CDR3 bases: TGTGCCAGCAGTGAAAAAGTGACAGATGGTCAGCCCCAGCATTTT.

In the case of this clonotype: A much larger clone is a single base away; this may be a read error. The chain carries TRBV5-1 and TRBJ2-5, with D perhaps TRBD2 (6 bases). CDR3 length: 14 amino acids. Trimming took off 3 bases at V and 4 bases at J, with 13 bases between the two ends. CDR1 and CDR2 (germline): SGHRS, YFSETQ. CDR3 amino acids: CASSCPGTPETQYF. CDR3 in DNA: TGCGCCAGCAGCTGTCCCGGGACTCCAGAGACCCAGTACTTC.

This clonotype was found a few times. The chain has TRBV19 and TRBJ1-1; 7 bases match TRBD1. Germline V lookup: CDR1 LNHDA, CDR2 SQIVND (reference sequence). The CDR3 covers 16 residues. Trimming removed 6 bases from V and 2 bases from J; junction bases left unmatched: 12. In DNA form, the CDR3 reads TGTGCCAGTAGCCCACCTACCCAGGGGGTTAACACTGAAGCTTTCTTT. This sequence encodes CASSPPTQGVNTEAFF.

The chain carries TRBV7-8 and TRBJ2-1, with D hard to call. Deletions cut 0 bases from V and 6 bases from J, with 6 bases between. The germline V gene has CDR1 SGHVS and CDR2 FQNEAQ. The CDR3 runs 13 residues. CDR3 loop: CASSLAHSNEQFF. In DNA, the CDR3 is TGTGCCAGCAGCTTAGCGCACTCCAATGAGCAGTTCTTC.

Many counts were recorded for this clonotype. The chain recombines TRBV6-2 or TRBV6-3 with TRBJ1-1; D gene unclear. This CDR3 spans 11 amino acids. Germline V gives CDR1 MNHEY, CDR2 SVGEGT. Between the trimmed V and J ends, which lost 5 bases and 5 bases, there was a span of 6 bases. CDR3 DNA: TGTGCCAGCAGTGGGAGGACTGAAGCTTTCTTT. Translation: CASSGRTEAFF.

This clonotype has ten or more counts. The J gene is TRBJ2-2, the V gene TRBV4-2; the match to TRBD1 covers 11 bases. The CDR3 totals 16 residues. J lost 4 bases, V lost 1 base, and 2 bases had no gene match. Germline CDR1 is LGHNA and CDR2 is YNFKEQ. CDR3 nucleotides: TGTGCCAGCAGCCAAGGGACAGGGGGCCCCACCGGGGAGCTGTTTTTT. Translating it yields CASSQGTGGPTGELFF.

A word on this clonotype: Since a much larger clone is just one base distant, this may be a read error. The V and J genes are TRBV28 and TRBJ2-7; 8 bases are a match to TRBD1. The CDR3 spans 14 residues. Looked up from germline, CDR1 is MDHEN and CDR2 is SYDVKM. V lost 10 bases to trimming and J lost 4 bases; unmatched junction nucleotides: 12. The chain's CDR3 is CANRTGQGTYEQYF. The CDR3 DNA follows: TGTGCCAACAGAACCGGACAGGGCACATACGAGCAGTACTTC. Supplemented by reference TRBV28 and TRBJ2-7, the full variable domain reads DVKVTQSSRYLVKRTGEKVFLECVQDMDHENMFWYRQDPGLGLRLIYFSYDVKMKEKGDIPEGYSVSREKKERFSLILESASTNQTSMYLCANRTGQGTYEQYFGPGTRLTVT.

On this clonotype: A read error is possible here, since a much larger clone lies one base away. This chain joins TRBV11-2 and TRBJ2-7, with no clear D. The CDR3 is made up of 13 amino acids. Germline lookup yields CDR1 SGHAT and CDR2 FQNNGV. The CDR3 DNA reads TGTGCCAGCGGCTTAGGCAGTTCCTACGAGCAGTACTTC. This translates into CASGLGSSYEQYF. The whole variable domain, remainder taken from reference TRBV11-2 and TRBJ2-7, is EAGVAQSPRYKIIEKRQSVAFWCNPISGHATLYWYQQILGQGPKLLIQFQNNGVVDDSQLPKDRFSAERLKGVDSTLKIQPAKLEDSAVYLCASGLGSSYEQYFGPGTRLTVT.

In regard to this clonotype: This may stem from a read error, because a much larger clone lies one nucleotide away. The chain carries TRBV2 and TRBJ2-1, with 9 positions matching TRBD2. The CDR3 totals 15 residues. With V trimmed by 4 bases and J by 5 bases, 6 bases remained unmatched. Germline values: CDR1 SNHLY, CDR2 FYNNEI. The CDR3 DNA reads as TGTGCCAGCAGTGCGGGCGGGAGGGCTCACAATGAGCAGTTCTTC. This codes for CASSAGGRAHNEQFF.

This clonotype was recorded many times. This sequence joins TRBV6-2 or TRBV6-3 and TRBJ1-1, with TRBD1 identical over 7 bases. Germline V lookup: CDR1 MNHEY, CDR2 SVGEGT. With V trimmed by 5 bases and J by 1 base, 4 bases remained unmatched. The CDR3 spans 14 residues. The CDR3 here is CASSNYRGNTEAFF. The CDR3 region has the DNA TGTGCCAGCAGTAACTACAGGGGGAACACTGAAGCTTTCTTT.

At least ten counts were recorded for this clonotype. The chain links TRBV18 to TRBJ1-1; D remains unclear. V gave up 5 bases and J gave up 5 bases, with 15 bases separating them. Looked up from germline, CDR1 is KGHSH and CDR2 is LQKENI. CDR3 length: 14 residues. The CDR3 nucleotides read TGTGCCAGCTCAAGAACTTCCGCAGATACTGAAGCTTTCTTT. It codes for CASSRTSADTEAFF.

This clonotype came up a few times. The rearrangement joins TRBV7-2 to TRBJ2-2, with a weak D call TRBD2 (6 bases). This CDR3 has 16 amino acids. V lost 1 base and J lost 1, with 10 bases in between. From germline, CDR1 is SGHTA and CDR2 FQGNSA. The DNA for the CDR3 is TGTGCCAGCAGCTTAGACTACGGGGGGAACACCGGGGAGCTGTTTTTT. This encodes CASSLDYGGNTGELFF.

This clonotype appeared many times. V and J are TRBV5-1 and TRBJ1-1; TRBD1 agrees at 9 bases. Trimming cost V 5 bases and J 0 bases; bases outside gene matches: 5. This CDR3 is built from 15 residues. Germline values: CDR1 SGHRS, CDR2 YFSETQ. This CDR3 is CASRRQGVMNTEAFF. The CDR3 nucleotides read TGCGCCAGCAGACGACAGGGGGTAATGAACACTGAAGCTTTCTTT.

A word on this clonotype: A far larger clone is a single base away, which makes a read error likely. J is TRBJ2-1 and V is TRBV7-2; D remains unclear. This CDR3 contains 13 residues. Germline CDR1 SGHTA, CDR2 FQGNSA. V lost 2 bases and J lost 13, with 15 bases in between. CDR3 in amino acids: CASSLTYGPSQFF. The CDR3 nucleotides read TGTGCCAGCAGCTTAACATATGGTCCTAGTCAGTTCTTC.

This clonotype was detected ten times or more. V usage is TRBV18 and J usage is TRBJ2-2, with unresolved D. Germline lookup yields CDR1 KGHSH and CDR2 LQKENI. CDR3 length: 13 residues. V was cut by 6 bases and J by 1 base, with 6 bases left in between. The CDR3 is CASSRLNTGELFF. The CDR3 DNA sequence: TGTGCCAGCTCCCGATTGAACACCGGGGAGCTGTTTTTT.

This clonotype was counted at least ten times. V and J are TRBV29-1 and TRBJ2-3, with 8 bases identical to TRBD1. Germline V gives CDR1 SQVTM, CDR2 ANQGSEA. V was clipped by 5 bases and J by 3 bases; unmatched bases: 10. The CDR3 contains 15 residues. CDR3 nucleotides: TGCAGCGTTCTTTCCAACCGGGACAGGACAGATACGCAGTATTTT. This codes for CSVLSNRDRTDTQYF.

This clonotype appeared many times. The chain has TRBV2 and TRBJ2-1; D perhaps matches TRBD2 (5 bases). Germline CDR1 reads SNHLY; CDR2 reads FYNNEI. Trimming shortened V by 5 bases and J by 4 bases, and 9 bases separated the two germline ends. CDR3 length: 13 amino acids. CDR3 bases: TGTGCCAGCAGTCATGAGGGTTACAATGAGCAGTTCTTC. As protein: CASSHEGYNEQFF. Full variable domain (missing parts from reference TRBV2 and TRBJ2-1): EPEVTQTPSHQVTQMGQEVILRCVPISNHLYFYWYRQILGQKVEFLVSFYNNEISEKSEIFDDQFSVERPDGSNFTLKIRSTKLEDSAMYFCASSHEGYNEQFFGPGTRLTVL.

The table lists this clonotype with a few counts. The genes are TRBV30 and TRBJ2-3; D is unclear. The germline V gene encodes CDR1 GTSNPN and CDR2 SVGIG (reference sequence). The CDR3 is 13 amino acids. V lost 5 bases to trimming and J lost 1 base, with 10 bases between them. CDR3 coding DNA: TGTGCCTGGGATCGGGCCCGCACAGATACGCAGTATTTT. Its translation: CAWDRARTDTQYF. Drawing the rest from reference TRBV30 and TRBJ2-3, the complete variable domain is SQTIHQWPATLVQPVGSPLSLECTVEGTSNPNLYWYRQAAGRGLQLLFYSVGIGQISSEVPQNLSASRPQDRQFILSSKKLLLSDSGFYLCAWDRARTDTQYFGPGTRLTVL.

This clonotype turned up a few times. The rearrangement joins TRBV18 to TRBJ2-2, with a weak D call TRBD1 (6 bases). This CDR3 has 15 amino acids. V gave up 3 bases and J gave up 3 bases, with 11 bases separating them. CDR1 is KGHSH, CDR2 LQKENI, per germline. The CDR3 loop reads CASSPGTRDTGELFF. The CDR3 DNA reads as TGTGCCAGCTCACCTGGGACAAGGGACACCGGGGAGCTGTTTTTT.

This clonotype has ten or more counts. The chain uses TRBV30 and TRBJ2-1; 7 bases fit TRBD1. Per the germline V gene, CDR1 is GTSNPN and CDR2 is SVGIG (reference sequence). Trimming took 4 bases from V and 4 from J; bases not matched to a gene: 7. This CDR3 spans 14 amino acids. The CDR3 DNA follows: TGTGCCTGGAATGACAGGGCACCTTACAATGAGCAGTTCTTC. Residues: CAWNDRAPYNEQFF.

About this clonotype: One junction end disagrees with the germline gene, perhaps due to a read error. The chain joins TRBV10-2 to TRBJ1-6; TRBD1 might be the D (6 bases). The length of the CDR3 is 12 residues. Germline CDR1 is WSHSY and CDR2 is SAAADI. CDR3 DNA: TGCGCCAGAAGAACCGTAGGGGGTTTTAGGAACTTT. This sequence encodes CARRTVGGFRNF.

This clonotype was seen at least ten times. CDR3 DNA: TGTGCCAGCAGCGGGGACGGATACGAGCAGTACTTC. This encodes CASSGDGYEQYF. The rearrangement joins TRBV2 to TRBJ2-7; the D gene could be TRBD1 or TRBD2 (5 bases each). The CDR3 consists of 12 residues. V lost 6 bases to trimming and J lost 4 bases, with 10 bases between them. Germline V gene data show CDR1 as SNHLY and CDR2 as FYNNEI. The variable domain in full, with the rest retrieved from reference TRBV2 and TRBJ2-7, is EPEVTQTPSHQVTQMGQEVILRCVPISNHLYFYWYRQILGQKVEFLVSFYNNEISEKSEIFDDQFSVERPDGSNFTLKIRSTKLEDSAMYFCASSGDGYEQYFGPGTRLTVT.

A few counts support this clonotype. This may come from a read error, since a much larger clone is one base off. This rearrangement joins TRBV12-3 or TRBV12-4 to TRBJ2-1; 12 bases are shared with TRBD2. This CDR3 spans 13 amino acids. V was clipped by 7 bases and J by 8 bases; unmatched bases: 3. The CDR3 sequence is CASKLAGGHEQFF. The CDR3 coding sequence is TGTGCCAGCAAACTAGCGGGGGGCCATGAGCAGTTCTTC.

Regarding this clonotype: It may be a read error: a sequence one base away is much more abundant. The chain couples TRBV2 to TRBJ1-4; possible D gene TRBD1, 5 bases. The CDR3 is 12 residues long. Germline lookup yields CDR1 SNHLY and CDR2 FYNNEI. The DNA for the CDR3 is TGTGCCAGCCGGGGGGATAATGAAAAACCGTTTTTT. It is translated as CASRGDNEKPFF.